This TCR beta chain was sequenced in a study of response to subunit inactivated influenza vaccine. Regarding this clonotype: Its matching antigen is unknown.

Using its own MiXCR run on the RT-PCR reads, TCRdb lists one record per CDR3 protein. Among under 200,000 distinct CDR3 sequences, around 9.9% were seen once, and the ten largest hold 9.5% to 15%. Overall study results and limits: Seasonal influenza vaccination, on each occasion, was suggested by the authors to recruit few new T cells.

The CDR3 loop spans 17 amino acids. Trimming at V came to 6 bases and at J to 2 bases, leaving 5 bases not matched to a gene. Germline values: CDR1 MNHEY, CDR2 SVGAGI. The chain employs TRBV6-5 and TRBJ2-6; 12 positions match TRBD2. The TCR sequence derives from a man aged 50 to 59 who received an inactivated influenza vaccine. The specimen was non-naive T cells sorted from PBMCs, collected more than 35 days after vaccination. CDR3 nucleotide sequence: TGTGCCAGCAGGTTGACTAGCGGGAGTGCTGGGGCCAACGTCCTGACTTTC. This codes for CASRLTSGSAGANVLTF.